A single sample is the source of the 24 T cell receptor beta chains below, sequenced in a study of blood T cell repertoires in COVID-19. The protocol was immunoSEQ multiplex PCR, while the TCRdb copy is restricted to in-frame clones and leaves out a portion. This sample has 250,000 or so clones, with almost 85% found just once. Sequencing used peripheral blood. The receptors stem from a man between 45 and 60 years old with acute or convalescent COVID-19.

The chain has TRBV12-3 or TRBV12-4 and TRBJ2-7, with 7 positions matching TRBD1. Trimming cost V 1 base and J 5 bases; bases outside gene matches: 2. This CDR3 has 13 residues. The CDR3 protein is CASSLDRGNEQYF. CDR3 DNA: TGTGCCAGCAGTTTAGACAGGGGTAACGAGCAGTACTTC.

This chain joins TRBV5-1 and TRBJ1-3; 7 nucleotides align to TRBD1. Germline CDR1 reads SGHRS; CDR2 reads YFSETQ. The CDR3 loop spans 15 amino acids. With V trimmed by 4 bases and J by 4 bases, 8 bases remained unmatched. The CDR3 region is CASSQGTVAGNTIYF. CDR3 nucleotides: TGCGCCAGCAGCCAGGGGACAGTCGCCGGAAACACCATATATTTT.

The gene calls are TRBV3-1 (or the pseudogene TRBV3-2) and TRBJ2-7; D is perhaps TRBD2 (7 bases). This CDR3 contains 15 residues. Trimming removed 6 bases from V and 2 bases from J, with 17 bases in between. CDR1 and CDR2 from the germline V gene are LGHDT and YNNKEL (reference sequence). CDR3 protein: CASRRGGDIPYEQYF. DNA of the CDR3: TGTGCCAGCAGGAGGGGAGGGGACATTCCCTACGAGCAGTACTTC.

The chain uses TRBV10-3 and TRBJ2-7; possibly TRBD2 for D (6 bases). Between the trimmed V and J ends, which lost 4 bases and 6 bases, there was a span of 19 bases. Germline CDR1 reads ENHRY; CDR2 reads SYGVKD. This CDR3 comprises 15 residues. As DNA, the CDR3 is TGTGCCATCAGTGGGGGAGGCAGGGTCCTGGGCGAGCAGTACTTC. Its translation: CAISGGGRVLGEQYF.

Only one count was recorded for this clone. The chain uses TRBV7-9 and TRBJ1-2; TRBD1 might be the D (6 bases). Trimming took off 1 base at V and 4 bases at J, with 13 bases between the two ends. CDR1 and CDR2 from the germline V gene are SEHNR and FQNEAQ (reference sequence). The CDR3 extends over 15 amino acids. The CDR3 spells CASSLGRDTSYGYTF. The CDR3 bases are TGTGCCAGCAGCTTAGGTAGGGACACCTCCTATGGCTACACCTTC.

The chain employs TRBV12-3 or TRBV12-4 and TRBJ1-2, with TRBD1 matching over 7 bases. This CDR3 is 13 amino acids long. V lost 5 bases and J lost 4; bases outside the gene matches: 4. The CDR3 loop reads CASSRQGTYGYTF. CDR3 DNA sequence: TGTGCCAGCAGTAGACAGGGAACCTATGGCTACACCTTC.

The rearrangement links TRBV28 to TRBJ2-7; TRBD1 matches 8 bases. V was clipped by 8 bases and J by 7 bases; unmatched bases: 13. The CDR3 is 14 residues long. CDR1 MDHEN and CDR2 SYDVKM come from the germline V gene. The CDR3 DNA reads as TGTGCCAGCGCAAGGGGGACAGGCGTAGGGGAGCAGTACTTC. Residues: CASARGTGVGEQYF.

This chain links TRBV11-2 with TRBJ2-1, with unresolved D. Germline V gene data show CDR1 as SGHAT and CDR2 as FQNNGV. V shed 1 base and J shed 4 bases, with 8 bases lying between them. The CDR3 loop spans 14 amino acids. The CDR3 spells CASSLVASYNEQFF. The CDR3 DNA sequence: TGTGCCAGCAGCTTAGTAGCCTCTTACAATGAGCAGTTCTTC.

V and J are TRBV7-8 and TRBJ2-5; 12 bases line up with TRBD2. CDR1 and CDR2 (germline): SGHVS, FQNEAQ. The CDR3 contains 18 residues. The J segment lost 4 bases and the V segment lost 5 bases, leaving 14 bases of the junction unmatched. The CDR3, as DNA: TGTGCCAGCAGCCCCACTAGCGGGAGGTGGGGTGCTTTAGAGACCCAGTACTTC. It translates to CASSPTSGRWGALETQYF.

The chain couples TRBV25-1 to TRBJ1-1, with a weak D call TRBD1 (5 bases). This CDR3 spans 13 amino acids. The germline V gene has CDR1 MGHDK and CDR2 SYGVNS. V lost 0 bases to trimming and J lost 5 bases, with 7 bases between them. The CDR3: CASSEYGGTEAFF. The CDR3 bases are TGTGCCAGCAGTGAATATGGGGGGACTGAAGCTTTCTTT.

The CDR3: CASSIVGRDSYEQYF. The CDR3 DNA reads TGTGCCAGTAGTATAGTGGGACGGGACTCTTACGAGCAGTACTTC. The chain links TRBV19 to TRBJ2-7; possibly TRBD2 for D (6 bases). Per the germline V gene, CDR1 is LNHDA and CDR2 is SQIVND (reference sequence). Trimming cost V 1 base and J 4 bases, with 14 bases left between them. CDR3 length equals 15 residues.

The chain carries TRBV14 and TRBJ2-1; D is unresolved. From germline, CDR1 is SGHDN and CDR2 FVKESK. There are 13 residues in the CDR3. V was clipped by 4 bases and J by 0 bases, with 4 bases between them. CDR3 residues: CASSPHSYNEQFF. Here the CDR3 DNA reads TGTGCCAGCAGCCCCCACTCCTACAATGAGCAGTTCTTC.

This clone was seen just once. The V and J genes are TRBV10-2 and TRBJ1-5; 9 bases align to TRBD1. Germline CDR1 reads WSHSY; CDR2 reads SAAADI. V was clipped by 6 bases and J by 0 bases; unmatched bases: 12. The CDR3 extends over 18 amino acids. The CDR3 sequence: CASRSADRGPYSNQPQHF. CDR3 sequence (DNA): TGCGCCAGCAGGTCGGCGGACAGGGGACCATATAGCAATCAGCCCCAGCATTTT.

This chain connects TRBV30 to TRBJ2-7; 8 bases are a match to TRBD2. The germline gives CDR1 GTSNPN, CDR2 SVGIG (reference sequence). This CDR3 spans 14 amino acids. The V gene end was trimmed by 5 bases and the J gene end by 3 bases; junction bases not matched to a gene: 9. The CDR3 reads CAWAAGEASYEQYF. CDR3 bases: TGTGCCTGGGCAGCGGGAGAAGCTAGCTACGAGCAGTACTTC.

This chain links TRBV7-9 with TRBJ2-5, with TRBD2 matching over 14 bases. CDR1 and CDR2 (germline): SEHNR, FQNEAQ (reference sequence). J lost 0 bases, V lost 5 bases, and 2 bases had no gene match. The CDR3 length is 16 residues. The CDR3 sequence: CASSRLAGGNQETQYF. The CDR3 region has the DNA TGTGCCAGCAGCCGACTAGCGGGGGGGAACCAAGAGACCCAGTACTTC.

This clone was recorded once. The chain has TRBV6-6 and TRBJ2-2, with TRBD1 matching over 8 bases. CDR3 length: 15 amino acids. Germline CDR1 reads MNHNY; CDR2 reads SVGAGI (reference sequence). V lost 6 bases and J lost 5; bases outside the gene matches: 8. DNA for the CDR3: TGTGCCAGCAGCCTCCGACAGGGGTGGACCGGGGAGCTGTTTTTT. It yields the protein CASSLRQGWTGELFF.

The V call is TRBV9, the J call TRBJ2-1, with D possibly being TRBD1 (6 bases). This CDR3 spans 15 amino acids. The V gene lost 4 bases and the J gene lost 3 bases, with 14 bases spanning the gap. Germline V gives CDR1 SGDLS, CDR2 YYNGEE. DNA for the CDR3: TGTGCCAGCAGCACCTCCGGGACAAGCTACAATGAGCAGTTCTTC. This translates into CASSTSGTSYNEQFF.

J is TRBJ1-5 and V is TRBV20-1; a possible D gene is TRBD1 (6 bases). V dropped 3 bases and J dropped 1 base, with 13 bases sitting between them. This CDR3 spans 15 amino acids. CDR1 and CDR2 from the germline V gene are DFQATT and SNEGSKA (reference sequence). The CDR3 nucleotides read TGCAGTGCTAGTCTGACAGGCGGAAGCAATCAGCCCCAGCATTTT. Encoded protein: CSASLTGGSNQPQHF.

CDR3 sequence (DNA): TGTGCCAGCAGTTTAACCCAGGGGGCCACAGGAAACACCATATATTTT. Translating it yields CASSLTQGATGNTIYF. The chain has TRBV28 and TRBJ1-3; 8 bases agree with TRBD1. Germline lookup yields CDR1 MDHEN and CDR2 SYDVKM. The ends lost 2 bases at V and 4 bases at J; junction bases unmatched: 7. CDR3 length: 16 residues. Combining the CDR3 with reference TRBV28 and TRBJ1-3 gives the whole variable domain DVKVTQSSRYLVKRTGEKVFLECVQDMDHENMFWYRQDPGLGLRLIYFSYDVKMKEKGDIPEGYSVSREKKERFSLILESASTNQTSMYLCASSLTQGATGNTIYFGEGSWLTVV.

The genes are TRBV7-3 and TRBJ2-2; D is possibly TRBD2 (6 bases). Per the germline V gene, CDR1 is SGHTA and CDR2 is FQGTGA. The CDR3 runs to 16 residues. V lost 5 bases, J lost 0 bases, and 13 bases lay in between. The CDR3 sequence is CASSPRGAPNTGELFF. The CDR3 DNA reads TGTGCCAGCAGCCCACGCGGGGCGCCGAACACCGGGGAGCTGTTTTTT.

This chain connects TRBV5-8 to TRBJ1-1; no firm D call. The V and J ends lost 2 bases and 7 bases respectively, with 6 bases between them. CDR3 length: 11 amino acids. Germline-derived CDR1 and CDR2 are SGHTS and YDEGEE. CDR3 coding DNA: TGTGCCAGCAGCTTCTCGGTTGAAGCTTTCTTT. As protein: CASSFSVEAFF.

The chain uses TRBV13 and TRBJ2-5; D is perhaps TRBD1 (6 bases). The CDR3 is 13 amino acids. Germline lookup yields CDR1 PRHDT and CDR2 FYEKMQ (reference sequence). Trimming cost V 4 bases and J 9 bases, with 15 bases left between them. The CDR3 region has the DNA TGTGCCAGCAGCTCAACAGGGAAGAGGGCCCAGTACTTC. Residues: CASSSTGKRAQYF.

CDR3 residues: CASLPGGSSYEQYF. DNA for the CDR3: TGTGCCAGCTTACCGGGGGGGAGCTCCTACGAGCAGTACTTC. V gene TRBV6-6 combines with J gene TRBJ2-7; TRBD2 matches at 8 bases. Germline CDR1 reads MNHNY; CDR2 reads SVGAGI (reference sequence). Losses at the gene ends were 8 bases for V and 0 bases for J; bases not matched to a gene: 6. This CDR3 has 14 amino acids.

The CDR3 reads CASSLREAHNEQFF. CDR3 nucleotide sequence: TGTGCCAGCAGCCTGCGGGAGGCCCACAATGAGCAGTTCTTC. The chain is built from TRBV7-8 and TRBJ2-1, with TRBD2 identical over 8 bases. V trimming: 5 bases; J trimming: 5 bases; junction bases outside the gene matches: 5. The CDR3 totals 14 residues. Germline loops: CDR1 SGHVS, CDR2 FQNEAQ.